Below are 32 T cell receptor beta chains sequenced from a single sample in a study of human CD8 memory T cell subsets. Sequencing libraries of TCR beta were made by UMI-labeled 5' RACE. TCRdb processed the 5' RACE reads again and assigns one entry to each CDR3 protein, with no DNA. This table holds thousands of distinct CDR3 sequences. CCR7+ PD-1+ TIGIT+ early memory CD8+ T cells with exhausted-like traits constituted the TPEX cells. Source material: CD8+ T cells from PBMCs. These receptors were taken from a human donor in good health.

The chain employs TRBV7-2 and TRBJ2-3. This CDR3 comprises 14 residues. CDR1 is SGHTA and CDR2 is FQGNSA in the germline V gene. The CDR3 loop is CASSLESGADTQYF.

Measured by frequency, this clonotype is large. The chain's CDR3 is CASSLGTGLYGYTF. The chain has TRBV13 and TRBJ1-2; absent DNA, TCRdb's TRBD1 call cannot be checked. This CDR3 contains 14 residues. From germline, CDR1 is PRHDT and CDR2 FYEKMQ (reference sequence).

The rearrangement joins TRBV9 to TRBJ2-5; TCRdb's D gene call, TRBD2, goes unchecked for lack of DNA. This CDR3 is 16 amino acids long. Germline CDR1 SGDLS, CDR2 YYNGEE. Here the CDR3 reads CASSVAGGPASETQYF. Drawing the rest from reference TRBV9 and TRBJ2-5, the complete variable domain is DSGVTQTPKHLITATGQRVTLRCSPRSGDLSVYWYQQSLDQGLQFLIQYYNGEERAKGNILERFSAQQFPDLHSELNLSSLELGDSALYFCASSVAGGPASETQYFGPGTRLLVL.

This chain uses TRBV7-9 with TRBJ1-5. The CDR3 has 14 amino acids. Germline V gene data show CDR1 as SEHNR and CDR2 as FQNEAQ (reference sequence). The CDR3 loop reads CASSFGWGDQPQHF.

The rearrangement uses TRBV20-1 and TRBJ1-2. There are 14 residues in the CDR3. The germline V gene encodes CDR1 DFQATT and CDR2 SNEGSKA (reference sequence). This chain's CDR3 is CSARQAEGDYGYTF.

This chain connects TRBV2 to TRBJ2-7; the D gene TCRdb calls, TRBD2, cannot be checked with no DNA. The germline V gene encodes CDR1 SNHLY and CDR2 FYNNEI. The CDR3 totals 13 residues. The CDR3 is CASSVGRAYEQYF.

Measured by frequency, this clonotype is medium-sized. CDR3 region: CATSRGSAYNTEAFF. V usage is TRBV15 and J usage is TRBJ1-1. Germline CDR1 reads LNHNV; CDR2 reads YYDKDF (reference sequence). The CDR3 spans 15 residues. Filled out from reference TRBV15 and TRBJ1-1, the complete variable domain reads DAMVIQNPRYQVTQFGKPVTLSCSQTLNHNVMYWYQQKSSQAPKLLFHYYDKDFNNEADTPDNFQSRRPNTSFCFLDIRSPGLGDTAMYLCATSRGSAYNTEAFFGQGTRLTVV.

The rearrangement joins TRBV10-3 to TRBJ2-5; absent DNA, TCRdb's TRBD2 call cannot be checked. This CDR3 spans 15 amino acids. Germline assignment: CDR1 ENHRY and CDR2 SYGVKD. The CDR3 protein is CAISELAGVQETQYF.

This chain uses TRBV20-1 with TRBJ1-5. This CDR3 is built from 16 residues. Germline CDR1 DFQATT, CDR2 SNEGSKA (reference sequence). The CDR3 sequence: CSARDFRSANYQPQHF.

V usage is TRBV20-1 and J usage is TRBJ2-5; the TCRdb D gene call, TRBD1, has no DNA to confirm it. From germline, CDR1 is DFQATT and CDR2 SNEGSKA (reference sequence). There are 14 residues in the CDR3. CDR3 loop: CSAHRDGNQETQYF.

CDR3 sequence reads: CSVLLDGTEGPGTTKNIQYF. The chain joins TRBV29-1 to TRBJ2-4; TCRdb names TRBD1, which stays unverified in the absence of DNA. Per germline, CDR1 SQVTM and CDR2 ANQGSEA. This CDR3 is 20 amino acids long.

This chain links TRBV30 with TRBJ2-1; as DNA is missing, the TRBD1 call by TCRdb cannot be tested. The CDR3 consists of 15 residues. CDR1 is GTSNPN and CDR2 is SVGIG in the germline V gene (reference sequence). The CDR3 loop is CAWSTLGGIADEQFF.

This chain connects TRBV30 to TRBJ2-2; TCRdb names TRBD1, which stays unverified in the absence of DNA. This CDR3 has 14 amino acids. CDR1 and CDR2 (germline): GTSNPN, SVGIG (reference sequence). CDR3 sequence: CAWTGTGDAGELFF.

The CDR3 region is CASRRGFTQYF. This sequence joins TRBV27 and TRBJ2-3; the TRBD1 assignment by TCRdb is unverifiable without DNA. The CDR3 is 11 amino acids. Germline CDR1 reads MNHEY; CDR2 reads SMNVEV (reference sequence).

This chain joins TRBV28 and TRBJ2-3; TCRdb gives TRBD2 as the D gene, but with no DNA this cannot be confirmed. Germline CDR1 reads MDHEN; CDR2 reads SYDVKM. The CDR3 covers 15 residues. CDR3 loop: CASSSLAGFTDTQYF.

The rearrangement links TRBV18 to TRBJ2-1. Germline-derived CDR1 and CDR2 are KGHSH and LQKENI. The CDR3 loop spans 11 amino acids. CDR3 in amino acids: CASSPSDEQFF. Filled out from reference TRBV18 and TRBJ2-1, the complete variable domain reads NAGVMQNPRHLVRRRGQEARLRCSPMKGHSHVYWYRQLPEEGLKFMVYLQKENIIDESGMPKERFSAEFPKEGPSILRIQQVVRGDSAAYFCASSPSDEQFFGPGTRLTVL.

V is TRBV6-5 and J is TRBJ1-1; the TCRdb D gene call, TRBD1, has no DNA to confirm it. The CDR3 length is 14 residues. Germline V gives CDR1 MNHEY, CDR2 SVGAGI. The CDR3 sequence is CASSYGGGNTEAFF.

This clonotype is called large (0.1 to 1%) based on its frequency. This rearrangement joins TRBV20-1 to TRBJ2-1; checking the TCRdb D call of TRBD1 is not possible without DNA. The CDR3 runs 15 residues. Per germline, CDR1 DFQATT and CDR2 SNEGSKA (reference sequence). CDR3 sequence: CSADNLGGGPDEQFF.

This clonotype is identified as medium-sized (0.01 to 0.1%) from frequency. The chain combines TRBV7-9 with TRBJ1-1; TCRdb proposes TRBD1, but this gene call is untestable without DNA. The CDR3 covers 16 residues. Germline lookup yields CDR1 SEHNR and CDR2 FQNEAQ (reference sequence). CDR3 sequence: CASSPEAWGENTEAFF.

CDR3 sequence: CASRGGSEAFF. V usage is TRBV5-1 and J usage is TRBJ1-1. Germline CDR1 and CDR2: SGHRS and YFSETQ. The CDR3 has 11 residues.

This chain's CDR3 is CASSFEGALHYGYTF. The gene calls are TRBV28 and TRBJ1-2; TCRdb selects TRBD1, and the lack of DNA leaves this call unchecked. The germline CDR1 and CDR2 sequences are MDHEN and SYDVKM. The CDR3 loop spans 15 amino acids.

The V call is TRBV27, the J call TRBJ2-5; TCRdb reports TRBD2, a call that lacks DNA to check it against. Germline V gene sequence: CDR1 MNHEY, CDR2 SMNVEV (reference sequence). The CDR3 runs to 14 residues. CDR3: CASRDGLFQETQYF.

The rearrangement links TRBV28 to TRBJ1-1. CDR3 size: 13 residues. Germline loops: CDR1 MDHEN, CDR2 SYDVKM. The CDR3 loop is CASSLRGSEEAFF. The whole variable domain, filled in from reference TRBV28 and TRBJ1-1, reads DVKVTQSSRYLVKRTGEKVFLECVQDMDHENMFWYRQDPGLGLRLIYFSYDVKMKEKGDIPEGYSVSREKKERFSLILESASTNQTSMYLCASSLRGSEEAFFGQGTRLTVV.

The J gene is TRBJ1-1, the V gene TRBV7-8. Germline lookup yields CDR1 SGHVS and CDR2 FQNEAQ. The CDR3 totals 12 residues. The CDR3 is CASSLRRTEAFF.

The chain links TRBV7-2 to TRBJ2-3. CDR1 SGHTA and CDR2 FQGNSA come from the germline V gene. This CDR3 is 15 amino acids long. The CDR3 region is CASSIGPRPTDTQYF.

The chain uses TRBV7-9 and TRBJ2-1; TCRdb reports TRBD1, a call that lacks DNA to check it against. Germline assignment: CDR1 SEHNR and CDR2 FQNEAQ (reference sequence). The length of the CDR3 is 14 residues. The CDR3 loop reads CASSRGADGREQFF.

This chain links TRBV4-2 with TRBJ2-7; TCRdb returns TRBD1, unconfirmable since there is no DNA. This CDR3 contains 16 residues. Germline V gene sequence: CDR1 LGHNA, CDR2 YNFKEQ. CDR3 amino acids: CASSKSGDTTSYEQYF.

The chain recombines TRBV7-6 with TRBJ2-7. This CDR3 has 13 residues. Germline V gives CDR1 SGHVS, CDR2 FNYEAQ. CDR3 region: CASSLNVGVEQYF.

The J gene is TRBJ2-5, the V gene TRBV5-1; the TRBD2 assignment by TCRdb is unverifiable without DNA. CDR3 size: 13 residues. Germline CDR1 SGHRS, CDR2 YFSETQ. This CDR3 reads CATAEGGQETQYF.

The rearrangement links TRBV6-1 to TRBJ1-5; TCRdb indicates TRBD1, and absent DNA this call remains unverified. CDR1 is MNHNS, CDR2 SASEGT, per germline. The CDR3 has 15 residues. The CDR3 spells CASSDRQEFHQPQHF.

The chain couples TRBV25-1 to TRBJ1-1; the D call from TCRdb, TRBD1, cannot be confirmed without DNA. CDR1 and CDR2 (germline): MGHDK, SYGVNS. CDR3 length: 14 residues. The CDR3 here is CASSRTGTATEAFF.

The rearrangement links TRBV21-1 to TRBJ2-1; as DNA is missing, the TRBD2 call by TCRdb cannot be tested. TRBV21-1 is described as a pseudogene. The CDR3 consists of 15 residues. The CDR3 loop is CASSRASGSYNEQFF.